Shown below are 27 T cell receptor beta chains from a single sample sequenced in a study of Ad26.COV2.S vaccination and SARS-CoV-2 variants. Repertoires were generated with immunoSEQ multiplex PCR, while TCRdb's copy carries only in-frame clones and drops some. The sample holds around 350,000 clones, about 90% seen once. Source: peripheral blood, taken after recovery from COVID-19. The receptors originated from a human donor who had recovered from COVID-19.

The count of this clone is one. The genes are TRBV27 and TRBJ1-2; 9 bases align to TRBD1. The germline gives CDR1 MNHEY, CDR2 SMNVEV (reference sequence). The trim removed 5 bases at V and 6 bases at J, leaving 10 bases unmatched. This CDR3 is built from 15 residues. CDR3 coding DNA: TGTGCCAGCAGTCTTCGGACAGGGGATCACCATGGCTACACCTTC. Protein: CASSLRTGDHHGYTF.

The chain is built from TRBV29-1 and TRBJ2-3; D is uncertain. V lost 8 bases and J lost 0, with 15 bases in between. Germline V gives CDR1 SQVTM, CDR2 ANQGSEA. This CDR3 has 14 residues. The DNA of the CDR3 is TGCAGCTCTCCTGGGCAGGTTAGCACAGATACGCAGTATTTT. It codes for CSSPGQVSTDTQYF.

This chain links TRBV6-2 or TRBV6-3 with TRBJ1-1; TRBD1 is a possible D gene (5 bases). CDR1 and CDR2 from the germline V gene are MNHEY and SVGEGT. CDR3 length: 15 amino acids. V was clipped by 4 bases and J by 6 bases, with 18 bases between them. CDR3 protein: CASSWSGVAMAEAFF. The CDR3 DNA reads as TGTGCCAGCAGTTGGTCGGGGGTAGCCATGGCTGAAGCTTTCTTT.

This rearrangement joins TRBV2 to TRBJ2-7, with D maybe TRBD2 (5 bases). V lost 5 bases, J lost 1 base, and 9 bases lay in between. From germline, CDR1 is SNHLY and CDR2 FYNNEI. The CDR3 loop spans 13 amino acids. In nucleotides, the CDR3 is TGTGCCAGCAGTCAGACGGGGTCCTACGAGCAGTACTTC. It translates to CASSQTGSYEQYF.

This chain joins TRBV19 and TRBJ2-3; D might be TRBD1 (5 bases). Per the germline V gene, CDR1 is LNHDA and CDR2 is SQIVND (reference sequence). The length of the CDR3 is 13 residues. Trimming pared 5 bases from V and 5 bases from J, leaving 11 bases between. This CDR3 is CASSQGMGDTQYF. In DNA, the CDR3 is TGTGCCAGTAGTCAGGGAATGGGAGATACGCAGTATTTT.

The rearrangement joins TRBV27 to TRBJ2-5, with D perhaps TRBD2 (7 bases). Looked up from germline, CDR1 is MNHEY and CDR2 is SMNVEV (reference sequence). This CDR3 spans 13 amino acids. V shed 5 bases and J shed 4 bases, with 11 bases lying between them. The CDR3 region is CASSPGGRETQYF. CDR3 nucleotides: TGTGCCAGCAGTCCCGGGGGGCGAGAGACCCAGTACTTC.

CDR3 protein: CASSLVGGGNEKLFF. The CDR3 DNA sequence: TGTGCCAGCAGCTTAGTTGGGGGCGGCAATGAAAAACTGTTTTTT. V gene TRBV7-8 combines with J gene TRBJ1-4; D is perhaps TRBD1 (6 bases). The germline V gene encodes CDR1 SGHVS and CDR2 FQNEAQ. CDR3 length: 15 residues. The germline V and J ends were trimmed by 1 base and 5 bases, with 11 bases remaining between them. The complete variable domain, with remaining parts taken from reference TRBV7-8 and TRBJ1-4, reads GAGVSQSPRYKVAKRGQDVALRCDPISGHVSLFWYQQALGQGPEFLTYFQNEAQLDKSGLPSDRFFAERPEGSVSTLKIQRTQQEDSAVYLCASSLVGGGNEKLFFGSGTQLSVL.

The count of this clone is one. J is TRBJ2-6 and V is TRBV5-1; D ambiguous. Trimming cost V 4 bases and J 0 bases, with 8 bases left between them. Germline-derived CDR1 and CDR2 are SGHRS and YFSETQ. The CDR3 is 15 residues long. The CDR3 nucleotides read TGCGCCAGCAGCCCCGAGTCCTCTGGGGCCAACGTCCTGACTTTC. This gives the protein CASSPESSGANVLTF.

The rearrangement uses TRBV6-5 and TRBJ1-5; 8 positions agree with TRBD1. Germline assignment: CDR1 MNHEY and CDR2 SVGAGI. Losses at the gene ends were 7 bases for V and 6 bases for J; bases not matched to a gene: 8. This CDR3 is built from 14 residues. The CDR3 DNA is TGTGCCAGCAATCAGGGGGCGGAAGGTCAGCCCCAGCATTTT. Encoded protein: CASNQGAEGQPQHF.

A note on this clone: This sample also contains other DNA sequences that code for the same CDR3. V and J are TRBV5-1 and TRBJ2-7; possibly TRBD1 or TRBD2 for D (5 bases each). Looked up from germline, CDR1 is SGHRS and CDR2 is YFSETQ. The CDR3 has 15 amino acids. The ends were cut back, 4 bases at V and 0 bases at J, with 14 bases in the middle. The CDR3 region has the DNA TGCGCCAGCAGCCCTGGGACGGCTAGCTCCTACGAGCAGTACTTC. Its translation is CASSPGTASSYEQYF. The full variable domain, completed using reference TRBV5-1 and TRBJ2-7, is KAGVTQTPRYLIKTRGQQVTLSCSPISGHRSVSWYQQTPGQGLQFLFEYFSETQRNKGNFPGRFSGRQFSNSRSEMNVSTLELGDSALYLCASSPGTASSYEQYFGPGTRLTVT.

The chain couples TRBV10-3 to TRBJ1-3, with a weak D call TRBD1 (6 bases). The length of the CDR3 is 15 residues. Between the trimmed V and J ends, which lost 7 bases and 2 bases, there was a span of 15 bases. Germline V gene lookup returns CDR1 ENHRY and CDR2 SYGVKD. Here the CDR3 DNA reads TGTGCCATCACCCAACAGACAGGAGCTGGAAACACCATATATTTT. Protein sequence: CAITQQTGAGNTIYF.

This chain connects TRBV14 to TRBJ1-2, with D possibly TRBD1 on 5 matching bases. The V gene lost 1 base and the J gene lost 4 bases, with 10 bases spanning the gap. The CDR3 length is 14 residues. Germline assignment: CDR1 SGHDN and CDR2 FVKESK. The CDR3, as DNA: TGTGCCAGCAGCCAAGTCCGGGGGACCTATGGCTACACCTTC. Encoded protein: CASSQVRGTYGYTF.

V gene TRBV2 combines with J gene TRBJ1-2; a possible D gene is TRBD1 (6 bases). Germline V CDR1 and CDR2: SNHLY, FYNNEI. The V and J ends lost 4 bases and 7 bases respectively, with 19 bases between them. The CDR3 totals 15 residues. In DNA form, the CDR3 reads TGTGCCAGCAGTGTCGGGGGCAGGGGAACTGTTGGCTACACCTTC. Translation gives CASSVGGRGTVGYTF.

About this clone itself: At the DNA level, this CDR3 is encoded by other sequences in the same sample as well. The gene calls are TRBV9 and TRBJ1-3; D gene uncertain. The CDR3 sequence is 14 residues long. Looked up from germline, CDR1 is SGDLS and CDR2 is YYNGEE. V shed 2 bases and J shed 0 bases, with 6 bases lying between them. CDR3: CASSVGSSGNTIYF. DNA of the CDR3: TGTGCCAGCAGCGTCGGCAGCTCTGGAAACACCATATATTTT.

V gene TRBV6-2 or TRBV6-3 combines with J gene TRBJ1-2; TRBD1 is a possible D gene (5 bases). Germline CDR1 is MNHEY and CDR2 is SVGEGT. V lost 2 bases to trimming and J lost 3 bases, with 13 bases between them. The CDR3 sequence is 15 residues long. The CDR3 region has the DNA TGTGCCAGCAGTTACGGGCCAGGGTACTACTATGGCTACACCTTC. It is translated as CASSYGPGYYYGYTF.

CDR3 amino acids: CASSPHPYAAGKAKNIQYF. The CDR3, as DNA: TGTGCCAGCAGCCCGCACCCTTATGCTGCGGGGAAAGCCAAAAACATTCAGTACTTC. The chain has TRBV11-2 and TRBJ2-4; D perhaps matches TRBD2 (6 bases). CDR3 length equals 19 residues. Germline assignment: CDR1 SGHAT and CDR2 FQNNGV. V lost 5 bases to trimming and J lost 0 bases, with 23 bases between them.

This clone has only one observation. The CDR3 sequence is CASSQDRDGGYTF. In nucleotides, the CDR3 is TGTGCCAGCAGTCAGGACAGGGACGGGGGCTACACCTTC. The rearrangement uses TRBV12-3 or TRBV12-4 and TRBJ1-2; TRBD1 matches 8 bases. V was clipped by 5 bases and J by 8 bases; unmatched bases: 7. The CDR3 has 13 residues.

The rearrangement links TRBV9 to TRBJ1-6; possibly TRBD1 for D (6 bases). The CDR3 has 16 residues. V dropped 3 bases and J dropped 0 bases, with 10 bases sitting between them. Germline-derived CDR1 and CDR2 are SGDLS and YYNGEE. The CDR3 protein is CASSGGQSSYNSPLHF. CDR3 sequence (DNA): TGTGCCAGCAGCGGGGGGCAGAGCTCCTATAATTCACCCCTCCACTTT.

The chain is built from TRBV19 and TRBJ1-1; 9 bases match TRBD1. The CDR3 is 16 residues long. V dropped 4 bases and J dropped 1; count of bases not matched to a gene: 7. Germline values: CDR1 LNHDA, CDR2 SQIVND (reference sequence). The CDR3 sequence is CASSRGTGIGNTEAFF. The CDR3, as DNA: TGTGCCAGTAGTAGAGGGACAGGGATCGGGAACACTGAAGCTTTCTTT.

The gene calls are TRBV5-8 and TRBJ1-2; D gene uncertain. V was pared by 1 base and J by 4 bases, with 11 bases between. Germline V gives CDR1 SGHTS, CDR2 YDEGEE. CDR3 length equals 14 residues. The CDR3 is CASSLFKGTYGYTF. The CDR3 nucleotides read TGTGCCAGCAGCTTGTTTAAGGGAACCTATGGCTACACCTTC.

The CDR3 is CASSQDLRQQETQYF. Here the CDR3 DNA reads TGCGCCAGCAGCCAAGATCTGCGGCAGCAAGAGACCCAGTACTTC. The rearrangement links TRBV4-3 to TRBJ2-5; D unclear. CDR3 size: 15 residues. Trimming took 0 bases from V and 2 from J, leaving 10 bases between them. The germline V gene encodes CDR1 LGHNA and CDR2 YSLEER.

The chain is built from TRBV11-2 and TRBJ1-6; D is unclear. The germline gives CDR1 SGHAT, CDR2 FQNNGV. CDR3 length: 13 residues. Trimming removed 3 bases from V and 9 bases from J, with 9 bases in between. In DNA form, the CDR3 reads TGTGCCAGCAGCTTTCGCGCAATTTCACCCCTCCACTTT. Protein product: CASSFRAISPLHF.

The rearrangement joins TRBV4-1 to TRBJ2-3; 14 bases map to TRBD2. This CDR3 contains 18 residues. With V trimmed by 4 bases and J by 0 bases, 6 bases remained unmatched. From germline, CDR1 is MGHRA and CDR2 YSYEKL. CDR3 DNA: TGCGCCAGCAGCCGCAGACTAGCGGGGGGGCCAAGCACAGATACGCAGTATTTT. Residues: CASSRRLAGGPSTDTQYF.

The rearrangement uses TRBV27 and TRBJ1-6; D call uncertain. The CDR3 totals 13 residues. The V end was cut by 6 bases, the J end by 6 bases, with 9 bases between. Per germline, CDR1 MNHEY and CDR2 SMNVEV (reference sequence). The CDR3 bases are TGTGCCAGCAGGTCCTGGGCTAATTCACCCCTCCACTTT. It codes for CASRSWANSPLHF.

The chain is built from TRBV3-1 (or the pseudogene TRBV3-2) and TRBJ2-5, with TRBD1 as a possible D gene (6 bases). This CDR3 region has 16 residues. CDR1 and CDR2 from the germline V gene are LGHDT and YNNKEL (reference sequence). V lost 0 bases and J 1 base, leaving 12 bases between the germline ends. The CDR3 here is CASSQDHRTAQETQYF. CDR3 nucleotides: TGTGCCAGCAGCCAAGATCACCGGACAGCCCAAGAGACCCAGTACTTC.

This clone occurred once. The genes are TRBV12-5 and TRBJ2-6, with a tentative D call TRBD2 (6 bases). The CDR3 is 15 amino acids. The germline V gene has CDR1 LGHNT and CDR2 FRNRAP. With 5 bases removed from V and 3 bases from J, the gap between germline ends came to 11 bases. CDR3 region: CASGPRGNGANVLTF. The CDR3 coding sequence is TGTGCTAGTGGTCCCCGGGGGAATGGGGCCAACGTCCTGACTTTC.

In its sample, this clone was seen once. The CDR3 DNA follows: TGTGCCAGCAGTTTGGGCGGGACAGCAGGTTTCGTGTCTGGCTACACCTTC. As protein: CASSLGGTAGFVSGYTF. The chain links TRBV27 to TRBJ1-2, with 7 bases identical to TRBD1. The CDR3 is 17 residues long. CDR1 and CDR2 from the germline V gene are MNHEY and SMNVEV (reference sequence). Trimming removed 3 bases from V and 7 bases from J; junction bases left unmatched: 17.